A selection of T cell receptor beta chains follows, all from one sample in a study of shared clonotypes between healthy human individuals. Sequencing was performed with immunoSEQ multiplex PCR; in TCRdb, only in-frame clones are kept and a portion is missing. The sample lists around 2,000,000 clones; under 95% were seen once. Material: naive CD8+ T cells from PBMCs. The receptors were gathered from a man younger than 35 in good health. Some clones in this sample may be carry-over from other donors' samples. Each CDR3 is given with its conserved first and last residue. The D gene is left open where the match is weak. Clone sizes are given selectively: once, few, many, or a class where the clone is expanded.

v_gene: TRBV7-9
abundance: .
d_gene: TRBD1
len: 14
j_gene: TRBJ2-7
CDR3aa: CASSSGQAPYEQYF
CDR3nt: TGTGCCAGCAGCTCGGGACAGGCACCCTACGAGCAGTACTTC

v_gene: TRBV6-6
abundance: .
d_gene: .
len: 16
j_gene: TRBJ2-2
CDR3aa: CASSPPIRGMGGELFF
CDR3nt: TGTGCCAGCAGTCCCCCAATTCGGGGAATGGGCGGGGAGCTGTTTTTT

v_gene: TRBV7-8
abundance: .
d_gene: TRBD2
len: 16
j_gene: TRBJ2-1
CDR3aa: CASSLQTSGITPEQFF
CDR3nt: TGTGCCAGCAGCCTCCAGACTAGCGGGATTACCCCTGAGCAGTTCTTC

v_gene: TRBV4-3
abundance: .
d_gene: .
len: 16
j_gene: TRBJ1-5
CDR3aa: CASSLHRGQPFLSQHF
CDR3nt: TGCGCCAGCAGCCTCCACCGGGGACAACCTTTTTTATCCCAGCATTTT

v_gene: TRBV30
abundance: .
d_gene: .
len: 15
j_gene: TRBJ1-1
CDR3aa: CAWSVFTGMNTEAFF
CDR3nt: TGTGCCTGGAGTGTATTCACAGGAATGAACACTGAAGCTTTCTTT

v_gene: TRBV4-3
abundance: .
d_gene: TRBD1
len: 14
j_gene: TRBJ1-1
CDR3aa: CASSLGQGYTEAFF
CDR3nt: TGCGCCAGCAGCCTCGGACAGGGATACACTGAAGCTTTCTTT

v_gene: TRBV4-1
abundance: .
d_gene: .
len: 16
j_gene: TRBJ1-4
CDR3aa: CASSLWVDKLGEKLFF
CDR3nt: TGCGCCAGCAGCCTTTGGGTGGACAAGCTCGGTGAAAAACTGTTTTTT

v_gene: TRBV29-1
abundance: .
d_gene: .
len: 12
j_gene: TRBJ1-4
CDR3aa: CSVESEAEKLFF
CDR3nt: TGCAGCGTTGAGTCTGAGGCAGAAAAACTGTTTTTT

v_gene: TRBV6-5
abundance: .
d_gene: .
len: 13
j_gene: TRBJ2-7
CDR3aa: CASSPDRLYEQYF
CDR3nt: TGTGCCAGCAGTCCGGACAGACTCTACGAGCAGTACTTC

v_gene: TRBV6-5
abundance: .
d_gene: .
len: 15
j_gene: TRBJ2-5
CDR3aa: CASSYSSGNGETQYF
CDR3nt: TGTGCCAGCAGTTACTCCTCGGGGAACGGGGAGACCCAGTACTTC

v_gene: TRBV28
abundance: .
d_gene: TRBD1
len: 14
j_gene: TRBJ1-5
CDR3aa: CASSHRGSNQPQHF
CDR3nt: TGTGCCAGCAGCCACAGGGGTAGCAATCAGCCCCAGCATTTT

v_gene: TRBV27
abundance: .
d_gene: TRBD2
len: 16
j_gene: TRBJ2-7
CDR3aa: CASSQQISAGDYEQYF
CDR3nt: TGTGCCAGCAGTCAACAGATTTCCGCGGGAGACTACGAGCAGTACTTC

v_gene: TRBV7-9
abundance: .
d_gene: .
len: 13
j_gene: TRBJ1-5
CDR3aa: CASSLGGDQPQHF
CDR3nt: TGTGCCAGCAGCTTAGGGGGCGATCAGCCCCAGCATTTT

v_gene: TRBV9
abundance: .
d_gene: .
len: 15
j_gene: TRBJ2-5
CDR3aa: CASSVASLGFETQYF
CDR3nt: TGTGCCAGCAGCGTAGCTTCACTCGGGTTCGAGACCCAGTACTTC

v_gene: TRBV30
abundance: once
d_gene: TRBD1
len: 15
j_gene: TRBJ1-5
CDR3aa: CAWRGPGQGEQPQHF
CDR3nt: TGTGCCTGGAGGGGTCCCGGACAGGGGGAACAGCCCCAGCATTTT

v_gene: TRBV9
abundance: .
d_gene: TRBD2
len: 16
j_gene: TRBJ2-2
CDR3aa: CASSEGLAGAAGELFF
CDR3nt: TGTGCCAGCAGCGAGGGACTAGCGGGAGCGGCCGGGGAGCTGTTTTTT